These 31 T cell receptor beta chains originate from one sample sequenced in a study of CD8 T cells in ankylosing spondylitis. TCRdb re-derived calls from the 5' RACE reads in MiXCR, one entry per CDR3 protein. The profile covers around 300,000 distinct CDR3 sequences, with 11% appearing a single time and about a tenth taken by the ten largest. Sequenced input: blood, either unsorted or a sorted T cell fraction (not recorded which). The receptors here all came from a female donor with ankylosing spondylitis or in good health (not recorded which).

In this sample, this clonotype turned up a few times. This chain uses TRBV20-1 with TRBJ2-7; D gene uncertain. Per the germline V gene, CDR1 is DFQATT and CDR2 is SNEGSKA (reference sequence). The CDR3 runs 10 residues. The V end was cut by 4 bases, the J end by 3 bases, with 4 bases between. CDR3 loop: CSATYYEQYF. For the CDR3, the DNA is TGCAGTGCTACATACTACGAGCAGTACTTC.

V is TRBV25-1 and J is TRBJ1-4; D might be TRBD1 (6 bases). From germline, CDR1 is MGHDK and CDR2 SYGVNS. CDR3 length: 15 residues. The V gene lost 4 bases and the J gene lost 7 bases, with 16 bases spanning the gap. Written as DNA, the CDR3 is TGTGCCAGCAGTGGGGGGCCGGCAGGGATTGAAAAACTGTTTTTT. The encoded protein is CASSGGPAGIEKLFF.

A note on this clonotype: One junction end does not reproduce the germline sequence, and a read error may be involved. In nucleotides, the CDR3 is TGCAGTGCTAGAGAAGACAGGGGGCTAAATGGGCAGTTCTTC. It yields the protein CSAREDRGLNGQFF. V gene TRBV20-1 combines with J gene TRBJ2-1, with 10 bases identical to TRBD1. Germline CDR1 and CDR2: DFQATT and SNEGSKA (reference sequence). CDR3 length: 14 amino acids.

This clonotype was found a few times. The rearrangement links TRBV20-1 to TRBJ2-2; the match to TRBD1 covers 8 bases. CDR1 is DFQATT and CDR2 is SNEGSKA in the germline V gene (reference sequence). This CDR3 has 13 residues. J was trimmed by 4 bases and V by 6 bases; bases with no gene match: 4. As DNA, the CDR3 is TGCAGTGCCCCGGACAGGGCCACCGGGGAGCTGTTTTTT. It is translated as CSAPDRATGELFF.

The rearrangement uses TRBV6-5 and TRBJ2-7; D perhaps matches TRBD1 (6 bases). Trimming stripped 2 bases from V and 5 bases from J, with 13 bases between. The CDR3 runs 14 residues. The germline V gene encodes CDR1 MNHEY and CDR2 SVGAGI. Here the CDR3 reads CASSYVQGTHEQYF. The CDR3 DNA sequence: TGTGCCAGCAGTTACGTCCAGGGGACCCACGAGCAGTACTTC.

This chain connects TRBV27 to TRBJ2-7; 9 nucleotides align to TRBD1. Germline assignment: CDR1 MNHEY and CDR2 SMNVEV (reference sequence). V dropped 4 bases and J dropped 6; count of bases not matched to a gene: 10. The CDR3 is 15 amino acids. CDR3 sequence reads: CASSSPGQGHREQYF. The CDR3, as DNA: TGTGCCAGCAGTTCACCGGGACAGGGACATCGCGAGCAGTACTTC.

The table lists this clonotype with many counts. This chain uses TRBV11-1 with TRBJ1-1; D might be TRBD1 (5 bases). V lost 3 bases and J lost 1, with 15 bases in between. This CDR3 region has 16 residues. Germline V gene data show CDR1 as SGHAT and CDR2 as FQDESV (reference sequence). CDR3: CASSFEIGGGNTEAFF. The CDR3 DNA follows: TGTGCCAGCAGCTTCGAAATTGGGGGGGGGAACACTGAAGCTTTCTTT.

This clonotype appeared many times. The chain recombines TRBV7-2 with TRBJ1-2; D may be TRBD1 (5 bases). This CDR3 comprises 13 residues. V was pared by 8 bases and J by 7 bases, with 17 bases between. In germline, CDR1 is SGHTA, CDR2 FQGNSA. The CDR3 DNA follows: TGTGCCAGCGCCACTCCACATGGGGGTGGCTACACCTTC. This translates into CASATPHGGGYTF.

The chain has TRBV6-1 and TRBJ2-1; 11 bases agree with TRBD2. CDR3 size: 14 residues. Trimming cost V 8 bases and J 11 bases; bases outside gene matches: 11. Germline V gene sequence: CDR1 MNHNS, CDR2 SASEGT. The CDR3 region has the DNA TGTGCCAGCGGGGAGACTAGCGGGGTAAGAAAGCAGTTCTTC. Its translation: CASGETSGVRKQFF.

V is TRBV30 and J is TRBJ2-1; D unresolved. This CDR3 contains 15 residues. Germline CDR1 reads GTSNPN; CDR2 reads SVGIG (reference sequence). The V end lost 1 base, the J end lost 4 bases, and 14 bases lay between the germline ends. Here the CDR3 DNA reads TGTGCCTGGAGTGACGACTCAAAAAGGTACAATGAGCAGTTCTTC. This translates into CAWSDDSKRYNEQFF.

This clonotype was seen repeatedly, ten times or more. This chain links TRBV27 with TRBJ2-1; D remains ambiguous. With 4 bases removed from V and 8 bases from J, the gap between germline ends came to 9 bases. This CDR3 contains 12 residues. Germline loops: CDR1 MNHEY, CDR2 SMNVEV (reference sequence). The CDR3 reads CASSSRWDEQFF. DNA for the CDR3: TGTGCCAGCAGTTCAAGGTGGGATGAGCAGTTCTTC.

This clonotype appeared a few times. The chain carries TRBV28 and TRBJ2-3; tentatively, D is TRBD1 (6 bases). The CDR3 is made up of 17 amino acids. V was pared by 8 bases and J by 4 bases, with 25 bases between. The V gene's germline CDR1 is MDHEN and CDR2 SYDVKM. The CDR3 DNA reads TGTGCCAGCTCAGGGGTTCCTAGACAAGGAGGCCCAGATACGCAGTATTTT. Its translation: CASSGVPRQGGPDTQYF.

The chain links TRBV28 to TRBJ1-2, with D unclear. The germline V and J ends were trimmed by 7 bases and 5 bases, with 17 bases remaining between them. The germline V gene has CDR1 MDHEN and CDR2 SYDVKM. This CDR3 spans 14 amino acids. CDR3 sequence (DNA): TGTGCCAGCAAAACCGGGCCGCAGGCTTATGGCTACACCTTC. Amino acid sequence: CASKTGPQAYGYTF.

This rearrangement joins TRBV3-1 to TRBJ2-7; D might be TRBD2 (5 bases). The CDR3 spans 16 residues. Germline-derived CDR1 and CDR2 are LGHDT and YNNKEL (reference sequence). V was shortened by 0 bases and J by 4 bases, with 16 bases between the two germline ends. CDR3 nucleotide sequence: TGTGCCAGCAGCCAAGAACGCCGGACTCTTTATTACGAGCAGTACTTC. Protein sequence: CASSQERRTLYYEQYF.

This clonotype was counted many times. The rearrangement links TRBV7-9 to TRBJ1-6; 8 bases align to TRBD1. Germline assignment: CDR1 SEHNR and CDR2 FQNEAQ (reference sequence). After removal of 3 bases from V and 6 bases from J, the junction contained 4 bases not matched to a gene. This CDR3 is 15 amino acids long. The CDR3, as DNA: TGTGCCAGCAGCTTGGACAGGGCTATTAATTCACCCCTCCACTTT. As protein: CASSLDRAINSPLHF.

The sample holds many counts of this clonotype. The V call is TRBV6-5, the J call TRBJ1-1, with D maybe TRBD1 (5 bases). V was shortened by 3 bases and J by 1 base, with 6 bases between the two germline ends. The V gene's germline CDR1 is MNHEY and CDR2 SVGAGI. This CDR3 has 13 residues. The CDR3 loop is CASSYRGNTEAFF. The CDR3, as DNA: TGTGCCAGCAGTTATAGGGGGAACACTGAAGCTTTCTTT.

J is TRBJ2-5 and V is TRBV19, with 7 bases that match TRBD1. The CDR3 length is 16 residues. CDR1 and CDR2 (germline): LNHDA, SQIVND (reference sequence). V gave up 6 bases and J gave up 4 bases; unmatched junction bases: 14. CDR3 in DNA: TGTGCCAGTAGGAGGACTGGTGGGACAGCCCTAGAGACCCAGTACTTC. Protein product: CASRRTGGTALETQYF.

This clonotype came up many times. This sequence joins TRBV5-1 and TRBJ2-7; D is undetermined. This CDR3 spans 15 amino acids. V was pared by 0 bases and J by 1 base, with 11 bases between. Germline assignment: CDR1 SGHRS and CDR2 YFSETQ. The CDR3 loop reads CASSLGTASSYEQYF. The DNA of the CDR3 is TGCGCCAGCAGCTTGGGTACAGCGAGTTCCTACGAGCAGTACTTC.

This clonotype was detected only a few times. This rearrangement joins TRBV7-2 to TRBJ1-1; D is unresolved. Germline V gene sequence: CDR1 SGHTA, CDR2 FQGNSA. The CDR3 totals 11 residues. Trimming took 2 bases from V and 11 from J, leaving 9 bases between them. The CDR3 loop is CASSLRAAAFF. CDR3 bases: TGTGCCAGCAGCTTACGGGCGGCCGCTTTCTTT.

This clonotype has ten or more counts. This rearrangement joins TRBV5-1 to TRBJ2-5; the match to TRBD2 covers 9 bases. The germline CDR1 and CDR2 sequences are SGHRS and YFSETQ. Unmatched junction bases numbered 6, after V lost 1 base and J lost 2 bases. CDR3 size: 16 residues. The CDR3 loop is CASSLQTSGRQETQYF. The CDR3 region has the DNA TGCGCCAGCAGCTTGCAAACTAGCGGGCGTCAAGAGACCCAGTACTTC.

This clonotype showed up many times. The V and J genes are TRBV20-1 and TRBJ2-1, with a tentative D call TRBD1 (5 bases). Germline V gene data show CDR1 as DFQATT and CDR2 as SNEGSKA (reference sequence). The ends were cut back, 6 bases at V and 0 bases at J, with 15 bases in the middle. The CDR3 is 15 amino acids. CDR3 DNA sequence: TGCAGTGCCTACCCTAGGGGCAGCTCCTACAATGAGCAGTTCTTC. It codes for CSAYPRGSSYNEQFF.

The chain has TRBV5-5 and TRBJ1-5, with D unclear. The germline gives CDR1 SGHKS, CDR2 YYEKEE (reference sequence). The V end lost 3 bases, the J end lost 2 bases, and 12 bases lay between the germline ends. This CDR3 contains 15 residues. The CDR3 nucleotides read TGTGCCAGCAGCTCCTACTCTGAGGGCAATCAGCCCCAGCATTTT. Translation gives CASSSYSEGNQPQHF.

This clonotype was seen only a few times. The chain recombines TRBV5-5 with TRBJ1-3, with D perhaps TRBD1 (6 bases). The CDR3 extends over 17 amino acids. The germline V and J ends were trimmed by 3 bases and 4 bases, with 20 bases remaining between them. Germline V gene lookup returns CDR1 SGHKS and CDR2 YYEKEE (reference sequence). The CDR3 is CASSSEPRTVGGNTIYF. CDR3 nucleotides: TGTGCCAGCAGCTCCGAACCGCGGACAGTAGGAGGAAACACCATATATTTT.

A few counts support this clonotype. The V and J genes are TRBV4-3 and TRBJ2-7; a possible D gene is TRBD2 (6 bases). The V gene's germline CDR1 is LGHNA and CDR2 YSLEER. V gave up 3 bases and J gave up 0 bases, with 15 bases separating them. CDR3 length: 16 residues. The CDR3 reads CASSQEGRGISYEQYF. CDR3 sequence (DNA): TGCGCCAGCAGCCAGGAAGGGCGGGGAATCTCCTACGAGCAGTACTTC.

A few counts support this clonotype. The chain links TRBV5-5 to TRBJ2-5; 8 bases fit TRBD1. The V and J ends lost 2 bases and 5 bases, in that order; junction bases with no gene match: 11. The CDR3 runs 16 residues. Germline CDR1 SGHKS, CDR2 YYEKEE (reference sequence). This CDR3 reads CASSLAATGVSETQYF. The DNA for the CDR3 is TGTGCCAGCAGCTTAGCCGCGACAGGGGTCTCGGAGACCCAGTACTTC.

A remark on this clonotype: A much larger clone is a single base away; this may be a read error. The V call is TRBV5-1, the J call TRBJ2-3; TRBD2 might be the D (5 bases). CDR1 and CDR2 (germline): SGHRS, YFSETQ. The CDR3 length is 14 residues. V was shortened by 5 bases and J by 4 bases, with 14 bases between the two germline ends. This chain's CDR3 is CASRAAVVPDTQYF. For the CDR3, the DNA is TGCGCCAGCAGAGCAGCGGTAGTCCCAGATACGCAGTATTTT.

In this sample, this clonotype turned up many times. The J gene is TRBJ2-3, the V gene TRBV6-4; TRBD1 matches 7 bases. The CDR3 totals 15 residues. The J segment lost 2 bases and the V segment lost 0 bases, leaving 2 bases of the junction unmatched. The germline gives CDR1 MRHNA, CDR2 SNTAGT. The DNA of the CDR3 is TGTGCCAGCAGTGACTCGACAGGGAACACAGATACGCAGTATTTT. Residues: CASSDSTGNTDTQYF.

The table lists this clonotype with a few counts. This sequence joins TRBV27 and TRBJ2-1; TRBD2 is a possible D gene (5 bases). The CDR3 sequence is 16 residues long. Germline V CDR1 and CDR2: MNHEY, SMNVEV (reference sequence). The ends were cut back, 0 bases at V and 3 bases at J, with 12 bases in the middle. The CDR3 region has the DNA TGTGCCAGCAGTTTATCCCATCCGGGAAACTACAATGAGCAGTTCTTC. Protein sequence: CASSLSHPGNYNEQFF.

The chain has TRBV7-2 and TRBJ1-5; 11 nucleotides match TRBD1. Germline CDR1 and CDR2: SGHTA and FQGNSA. This CDR3 region has 16 residues. V was clipped by 2 bases and J by 5 bases; unmatched bases: 5. The CDR3 region has the DNA TGTGCCAGCAGCTTAAGGGGACAGGGGGGTTATCAGCCCCAGCATTTT. Translating it yields CASSLRGQGGYQPQHF.

This clonotype was observed at least ten times. V is TRBV6-5 and J is TRBJ2-3; D ambiguous. The CDR3 runs to 12 residues. Trimming cost V 7 bases and J 4 bases, with 9 bases left between them. Germline V gene data show CDR1 as MNHEY and CDR2 as SVGAGI. CDR3 in DNA: TGTGCCAGCAAGGACCTAGCAGATACGCAGTATTTT. Its protein product is CASKDLADTQYF.

The chain carries TRBV2 and TRBJ2-3; D is possibly TRBD1 (5 bases). Trimming took off 11 bases at V and 1 base at J, with 13 bases between the two ends. This CDR3 contains 13 residues. Germline loops: CDR1 SNHLY, CDR2 FYNNEI. CDR3: CAGAESGTDTQYF. CDR3 coding DNA: TGTGCCGGGGCCGAATCGGGCACAGATACGCAGTATTTT.